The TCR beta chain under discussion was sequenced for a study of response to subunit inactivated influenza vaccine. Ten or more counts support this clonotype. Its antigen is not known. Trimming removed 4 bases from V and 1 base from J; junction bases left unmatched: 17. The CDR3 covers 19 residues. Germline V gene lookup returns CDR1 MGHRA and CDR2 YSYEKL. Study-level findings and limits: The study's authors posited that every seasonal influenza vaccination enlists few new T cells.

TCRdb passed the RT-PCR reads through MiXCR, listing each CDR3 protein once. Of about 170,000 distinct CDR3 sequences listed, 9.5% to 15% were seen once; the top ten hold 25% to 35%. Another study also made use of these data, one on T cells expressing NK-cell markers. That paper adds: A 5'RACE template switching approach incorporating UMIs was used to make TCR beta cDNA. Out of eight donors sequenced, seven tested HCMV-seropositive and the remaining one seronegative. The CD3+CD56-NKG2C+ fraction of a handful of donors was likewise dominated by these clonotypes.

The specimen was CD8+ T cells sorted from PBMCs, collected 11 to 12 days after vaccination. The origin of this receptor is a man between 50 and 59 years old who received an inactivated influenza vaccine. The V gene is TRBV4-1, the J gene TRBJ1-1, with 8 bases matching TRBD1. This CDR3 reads CASSLVHGTGGEKNTEAFF. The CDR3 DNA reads TGCGCCAGCAGCCTCGTTCACGGGACAGGAGGGGAAAAGAACACTGAAGCTTTCTTT.